The 13 T cell receptor beta chains below were found in one sample sequenced in a study of chemoradiotherapy in HPV16-positive cancers. Measured with immunoSEQ multiplex PCR; TCRdb has only the in-frame clones, and not every one. The table includes under 15,000 clones, approximately 75% detected once. This sample was obtained from a patient who underwent chemoradiotherapy. These TCRs come from a human donor with HPV-associated anogenital cancer.

This clone has just one count. The V gene is TRBV18, the J gene TRBJ1-2; possibly TRBD1 for D (6 bases). CDR3 length: 13 amino acids. Germline-derived CDR1 and CDR2 are KGHSH and LQKENI. With 2 bases removed from V and 7 bases from J, the gap between germline ends came to 11 bases. CDR3 region: CASSPRTESGYTF. The CDR3 DNA reads TGTGCCAGCTCACCAAGGACAGAGAGTGGCTACACCTTC. Full variable domain (remainder filled in from reference TRBV18 and TRBJ1-2): NAGVMQNPRHLVRRRGQEARLRCSPMKGHSHVYWYRQLPEEGLKFMVYLQKENIIDESGMPKERFSAEFPKEGPSILRIQQVVRGDSAAYFCASSPRTESGYTFGSGTRLTVV.

The chain recombines TRBV27 with TRBJ2-7, with D unresolved. The CDR3 is made up of 13 amino acids. The V end lost 0 bases, the J end lost 3 bases, and 6 bases lay between the germline ends. Germline V CDR1 and CDR2: MNHEY, SMNVEV (reference sequence). CDR3 protein: CASSLSNGYEQYF. The CDR3 nucleotides read TGTGCCAGCAGTTTATCAAACGGCTACGAGCAGTACTTC.

The V call is TRBV27, the J call TRBJ2-6, with unresolved D. This CDR3 region has 15 residues. The germline V gene has CDR1 MNHEY and CDR2 SMNVEV (reference sequence). Trimming left V 1 base short and J 1 base short, with 5 bases between. The chain's CDR3 is CASSLYKSGANVLTF. The CDR3 DNA reads as TGTGCCAGCAGTTTATACAAATCTGGGGCCAACGTCCTGACTTTC.

This sequence joins TRBV5-6 and TRBJ1-2, with 9 bases aligning to TRBD1. The junction had 8 bases not matched to a gene; V was cut back by 4 bases and J by 7 bases. Germline loops: CDR1 SGHDT, CDR2 YYEEEE. The CDR3 is 14 amino acids. CDR3 amino acids: CASSLETGGGGYTF. In DNA, the CDR3 is TGTGCCAGCAGCCTGGAGACAGGGGGAGGTGGCTACACCTTC. The full variable domain, completed using reference TRBV5-6 and TRBJ1-2, is DAGVTQSPTHLIKTRGQQVTLRCSPKSGHDTVSWYQQALGQGPQFIFQYYEEEERQRGNFPDRFSGHQFPNYSSELNVNALLLGDSALYLCASSLETGGGGYTFGSGTRLTVV.

In this sample, this clone turned up a few times. This chain joins TRBV6-1 and TRBJ1-2; 11 bases are shared with TRBD1. This CDR3 has 17 amino acids. The V gene end was trimmed by 1 base and the J gene end by 1 base; junction bases not matched to a gene: 5. Germline V CDR1 and CDR2: MNHNS, SASEGT. The CDR3 nucleotides are TGTGCCAGCAGTGAAGGGACAGGGGGCGTTTTTAACTATGGCTACACCTTC. Its translation is CASSEGTGGVFNYGYTF.

This clone was seen a few times. In DNA form, the CDR3 reads TGCGCCAGCAGCTCCCTGGACAGGGGGAACACTGAAGCTTTCTTT. This codes for CASSSLDRGNTEAFF. The rearrangement uses TRBV5-1 and TRBJ1-1, with 9 bases that match TRBD1. Germline V gene lookup returns CDR1 SGHRS and CDR2 YFSETQ. The length of the CDR3 is 15 residues. The junction had 4 bases not matched to a gene; V was cut back by 3 bases and J by 1 base. The whole variable domain, filled in from reference TRBV5-1 and TRBJ1-1, reads KAGVTQTPRYLIKTRGQQVTLSCSPISGHRSVSWYQQTPGQGLQFLFEYFSETQRNKGNFPGRFSGRQFSNSRSEMNVSTLELGDSALYLCASSSLDRGNTEAFFGQGTRLTVV.

This clone has only a few counts. The chain links TRBV7-9 to TRBJ2-1, with D perhaps matching TRBD1 or TRBD2 (5 bases each). CDR3 length equals 12 residues. The V gene lost 6 bases and the J gene lost 8 bases, with 11 bases spanning the gap. Germline V gene lookup returns CDR1 SEHNR and CDR2 FQNEAQ (reference sequence). In DNA form, the CDR3 reads TGTGCCAGCAGGGATGGGGGTGATGAGCAGTTCTTC. Its translation: CASRDGGDEQFF. The complete variable domain, with remaining parts taken from reference TRBV7-9 and TRBJ2-1, reads DTGVSQNPRHKITKRGQNVTFRCDPISEHNRLYWYRQTLGQGPEFLTYFQNEAQLEKSRLLSDRFSAERPKGSFSTLEIQRTEQGDSAMYLCASRDGGDEQFFGPGTRLTVL.

The gene calls are TRBV15 and TRBJ2-7; 7 bases are shared with TRBD1. This CDR3 has 15 residues. The J segment lost 6 bases and the V segment lost 1 base, leaving 9 bases of the junction unmatched. CDR1 is LNHNV and CDR2 is YYDKDF in the germline V gene (reference sequence). CDR3 region: CATSRAGQGEGEQYF. In DNA, the CDR3 is TGTGCCACCAGCAGAGCGGGTCAGGGGGAAGGCGAGCAGTACTTC.

The chain uses TRBV15 and TRBJ1-4; D possibly corresponds to TRBD1 (5 bases). From germline, CDR1 is LNHNV and CDR2 YYDKDF (reference sequence). Trimming pared 8 bases from V and 8 bases from J, leaving 9 bases between. The CDR3 is 11 residues long. CDR3 in amino acids: CATQGSEKLFF. CDR3 sequence (DNA): TGTGCCACCCAGGGTAGCGAAAAACTGTTTTTT. The full variable domain, with the rest looked up from reference TRBV15 and TRBJ1-4, is DAMVIQNPRYQVTQFGKPVTLSCSQTLNHNVMYWYQQKSSQAPKLLFHYYDKDFNNEADTPDNFQSRRPNTSFCFLDIRSPGLGDTAMYLCATQGSEKLFFGSGTQLSVL.

The chain uses TRBV19 and TRBJ1-3; D ambiguous. The germline V and J ends were trimmed by 3 bases and 0 bases, with 9 bases remaining between them. The CDR3 spans 15 residues. Germline CDR1 and CDR2: LNHDA and SQIVND (reference sequence). In nucleotides, the CDR3 is TGTGCCAGTAGTATTAGCCTCCGCTCTGGAAACACCATATATTTT. Translation: CASSISLRSGNTIYF.

V usage is TRBV15 and J usage is TRBJ1-4; D gene unclear. Per germline, CDR1 LNHNV and CDR2 YYDKDF (reference sequence). The CDR3 length is 13 residues. Between the trimmed V and J ends, which lost 3 bases and 8 bases, there was a span of 10 bases. CDR3 amino acids: CATSRGDGEKLFF. CDR3 nucleotides: TGTGCCACCAGCAGGGGTGACGGCGAAAAACTGTTTTTT.

The gene calls are TRBV11-3 and TRBJ2-3; TRBD2 aligns across 9 bases. Trimming cost V 1 base and J 1 base; bases outside gene matches: 12. The CDR3 consists of 19 residues. Germline V gives CDR1 SGHNT, CDR2 YENEEA. The CDR3 DNA sequence: TGTGCCAGCAGCTTAGTCCTAGCGGGACCCCGACCCCGCACAGATACGCAGTATTTT. Translating it yields CASSLVLAGPRPRTDTQYF. Together with reference TRBV11-3 and TRBJ2-3, the CDR3 gives the full variable domain: EAGVVQSPRYKIIEKKQPVAFWCNPISGHNTLYWYLQNLGQGPELLIRYENEEAVDDSQLPKDRFSAERLKGVDSTLKIQPAELGDSAVYLCASSLVLAGPRPRTDTQYFGPGTRLTVL.

The chain employs TRBV7-8 and TRBJ2-3; 13 positions agree with TRBD2. Germline-derived CDR1 and CDR2 are SGHVS and FQNEAQ. The ends lost 5 bases at V and 4 bases at J; junction bases unmatched: 0. The CDR3 extends over 14 amino acids. In DNA form, the CDR3 reads TGTGCCAGCAGCGGACTAGCGGGAGCAGATACGCAGTATTTT. Its translation is CASSGLAGADTQYF.